This T cell receptor beta chain was identified during a study of identical twins. Study-level points and caveats: Among out-of-frame alpha sequences shared by twins, low generation probability occurred in excess. Cord blood beta clonotypes that were abundant carried fewer insertions, and memory repertoires showed no such trend.

Regarding this clonotype: Its target is unknown.

Only healthy Caucasians were included as donors. The CDR3 spans 13 residues. Germline lookup yields CDR1 SNHLY and CDR2 FYNNEI. Trimming stripped 10 bases from V and 7 bases from J, with 16 bases between. TCRdb passed the 5' RACE reads through MiXCR, listing each CDR3 protein once. The sample carries about 1.7 million distinct CDR3 sequences, under 35% recorded once. The sequence derives from a newborn girl in good health. This chain joins TRBV2 and TRBJ1-4; D gene uncertain. The sequenced sample was cord blood. The CDR3 reads CATGGPISEKLFF. The DNA of the CDR3 is TGTGCCACGGGAGGGCCTATTTCTGAAAAACTGTTTTTT.